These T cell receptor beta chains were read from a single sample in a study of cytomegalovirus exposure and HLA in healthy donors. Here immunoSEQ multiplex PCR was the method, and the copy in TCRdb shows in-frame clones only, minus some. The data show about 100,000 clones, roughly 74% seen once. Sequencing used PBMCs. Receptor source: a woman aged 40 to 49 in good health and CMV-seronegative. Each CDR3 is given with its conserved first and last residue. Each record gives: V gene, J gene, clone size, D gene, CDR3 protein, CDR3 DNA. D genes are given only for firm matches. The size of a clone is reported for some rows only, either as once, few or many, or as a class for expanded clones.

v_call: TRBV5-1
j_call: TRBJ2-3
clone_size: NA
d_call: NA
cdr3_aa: CASSPGEVVTDTQYF
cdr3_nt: TGCGCCAGCAGTCCCGGGGAGGTTGTCACAGATACGCAGTATTTT

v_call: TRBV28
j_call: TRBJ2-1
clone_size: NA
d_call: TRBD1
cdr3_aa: CASTDRGEDEQFF
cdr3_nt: TGTGCCAGCACCGACAGGGGCGAGGATGAGCAGTTCTTC

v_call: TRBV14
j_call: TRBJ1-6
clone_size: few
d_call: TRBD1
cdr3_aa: CASSQDTGALYSPLHF
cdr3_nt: TGTGCCAGCAGCCAAGATACAGGGGCTTTATACTCACCCCTCCACTTT

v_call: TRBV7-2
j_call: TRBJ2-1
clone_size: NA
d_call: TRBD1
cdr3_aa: CASSLVGDRYNEQFF
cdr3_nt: TGTGCCAGCAGCTTAGTCGGGGACAGGTACAATGAGCAGTTCTTC

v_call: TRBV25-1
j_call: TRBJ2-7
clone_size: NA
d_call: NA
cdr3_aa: CASSSDRTITYEQYF
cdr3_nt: TGTGCCAGCAGCTCTGACAGAACCATTACTTACGAGCAGTACTTC

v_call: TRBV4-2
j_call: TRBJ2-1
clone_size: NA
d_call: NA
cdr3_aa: CASSQGGPNNEQFF
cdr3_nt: TGTGCCAGCAGCCAAGGGGGCCCAAACAATGAGCAGTTCTTC

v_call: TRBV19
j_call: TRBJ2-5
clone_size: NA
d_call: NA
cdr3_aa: CASSRELRETQYF
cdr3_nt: TGTGCCAGTAGTAGGGAGCTCCGGGAGACCCAGTACTTC

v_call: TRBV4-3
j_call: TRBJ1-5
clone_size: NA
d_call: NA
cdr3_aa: CASSQDFVILPQHF
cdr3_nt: TGCGCCAGCAGCCAAGATTTCGTCATCCTACCCCAGCATTTT

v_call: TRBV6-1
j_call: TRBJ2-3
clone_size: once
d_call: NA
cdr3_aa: CASSEGASTDTQYF
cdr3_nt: TGTGCCAGCAGTGAGGGGGCAAGCACAGATACGCAGTATTTT

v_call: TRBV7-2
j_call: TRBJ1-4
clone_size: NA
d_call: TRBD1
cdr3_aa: CASSSAPGQSEKLFF
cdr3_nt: TGTGCCAGCAGCTCCGCTCCGGGACAGTCGGAAAAACTGTTTTTT

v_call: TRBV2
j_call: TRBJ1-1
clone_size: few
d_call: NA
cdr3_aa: CASSVRQSLEAFF
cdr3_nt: TGTGCCAGCAGCGTTCGACAGAGCCTAGAAGCTTTCTTT

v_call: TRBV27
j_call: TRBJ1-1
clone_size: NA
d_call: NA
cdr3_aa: CASSLTGLNTEAFF
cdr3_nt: TGTGCCAGCAGTCTTACAGGGTTGAACACTGAAGCTTTCTTT

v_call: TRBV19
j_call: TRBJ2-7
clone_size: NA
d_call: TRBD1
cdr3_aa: CASSPGDRGPYEQYF
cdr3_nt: TGTGCCAGTAGCCCGGGGGACAGGGGGCCCTACGAGCAGTACTTC

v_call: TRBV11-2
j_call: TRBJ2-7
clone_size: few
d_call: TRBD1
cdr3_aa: CASSHRGPYEQYF
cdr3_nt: TGTGCCAGCAGCCACAGGGGGCCCTACGAGCAGTACTTC

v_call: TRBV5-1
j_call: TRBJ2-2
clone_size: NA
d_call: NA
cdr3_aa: CASSLWTISAGELFF
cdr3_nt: TGCGCCAGCAGCCTGTGGACTATTTCTGCCGGGGAGCTGTTTTTT

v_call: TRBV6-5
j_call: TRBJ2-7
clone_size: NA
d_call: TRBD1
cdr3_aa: CASSPGQGAGYEQYF
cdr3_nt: TGTGCCAGCAGTCCAGGACAGGGGGCTGGCTACGAGCAGTACTTC

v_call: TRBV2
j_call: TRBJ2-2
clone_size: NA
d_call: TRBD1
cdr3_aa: CASSHGQVSPGELFF
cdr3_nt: TGTGCCAGCAGTCACGGACAGGTCTCGCCCGGGGAGCTGTTTTTT

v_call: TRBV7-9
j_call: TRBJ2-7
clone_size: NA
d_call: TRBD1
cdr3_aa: CASHNSGGADEQYF
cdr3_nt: TGTGCCAGCCACAACTCAGGGGGCGCAGACGAGCAGTACTTC

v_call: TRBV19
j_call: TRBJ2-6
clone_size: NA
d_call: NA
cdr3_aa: CASSWDTRWGGANVLTF
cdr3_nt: TGTGCCAGTAGCTGGGACACCCGATGGGGGGGGGCCAACGTCCTGACTTTC

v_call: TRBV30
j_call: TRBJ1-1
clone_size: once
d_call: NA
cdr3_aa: CAWSVHTNTEAFF
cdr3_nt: TGTGCCTGGAGTGTTCACACGAACACTGAAGCTTTCTTT

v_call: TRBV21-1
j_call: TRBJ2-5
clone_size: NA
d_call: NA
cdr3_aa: CASSESTTGGSKTQYF
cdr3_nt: TGTGCCAGCAGCGAGTCTACGACAGGGGGTTCGAAGACCCAGTACTTC

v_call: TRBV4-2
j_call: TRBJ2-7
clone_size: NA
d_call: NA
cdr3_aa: CASSPEGLSYEQYF
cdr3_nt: TGTGCCAGCAGCCCGGAGGGACTCAGCTACGAGCAGTACTTC

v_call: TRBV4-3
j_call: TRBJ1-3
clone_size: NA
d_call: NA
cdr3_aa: CASSQGGRGGNTIYF
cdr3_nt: TGCGCCAGCAGCCAAGGAGGGAGGGGAGGAAACACCATATATTTT

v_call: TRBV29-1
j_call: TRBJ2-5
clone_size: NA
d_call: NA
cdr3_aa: CSVGTGGGETQYF
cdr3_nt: TGCAGCGTTGGTACAGGGGGGGGAGAGACCCAGTACTTC

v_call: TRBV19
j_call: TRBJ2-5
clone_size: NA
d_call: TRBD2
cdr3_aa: CASSIPAGGGQETQYF
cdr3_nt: TGTGCCAGTAGTATTCCGGCGGGAGGGGGCCAAGAGACCCAGTACTTC

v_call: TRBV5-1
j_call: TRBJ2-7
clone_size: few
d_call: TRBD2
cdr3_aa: CASSIQGTSGSRGEQYF
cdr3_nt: TGCGCCAGCAGCATACAAGGGACTAGCGGGAGTAGGGGCGAGCAGTACTTC

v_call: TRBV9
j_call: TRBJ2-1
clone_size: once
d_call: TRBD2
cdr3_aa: CASSVVASGTYNEQFF
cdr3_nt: TGTGCCAGCAGCGTAGTGGCTAGCGGAACCTACAATGAGCAGTTCTTC

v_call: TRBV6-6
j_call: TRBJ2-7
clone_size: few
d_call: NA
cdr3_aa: CASSYEDSLSYEQYF
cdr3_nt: TGTGCCAGCAGTTACGAAGACAGCTTATCCTACGAGCAGTACTTC

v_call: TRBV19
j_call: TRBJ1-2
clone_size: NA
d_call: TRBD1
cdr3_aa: CASSIGGQGLNYGYTF
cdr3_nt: TGTGCCAGTAGTATTGGGGGACAGGGTCTTAACTATGGCTACACCTTC

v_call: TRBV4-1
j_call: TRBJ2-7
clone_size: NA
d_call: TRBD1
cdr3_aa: CASSQDWGDRSSYEQYF
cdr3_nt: TGCGCCAGCAGCCAAGATTGGGGGGACAGGAGCTCCTACGAGCAGTACTTC

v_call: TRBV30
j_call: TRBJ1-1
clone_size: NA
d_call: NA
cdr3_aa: CAWSVAGNTEAFF
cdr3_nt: TGTGCCTGGAGTGTAGCCGGGAACACTGAAGCTTTCTTT

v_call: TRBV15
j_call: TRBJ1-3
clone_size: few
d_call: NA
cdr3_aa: CATSRGDGFGDTIYF
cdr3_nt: TGTGCCACCAGCAGAGGTGACGGTTTTGGAGACACCATATATTTT

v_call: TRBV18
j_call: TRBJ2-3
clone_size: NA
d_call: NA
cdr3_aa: CASSEAGDSTDTQYF
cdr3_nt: TGTGCCAGCTCAGAGGCAGGGGACAGCACAGATACGCAGTATTTT

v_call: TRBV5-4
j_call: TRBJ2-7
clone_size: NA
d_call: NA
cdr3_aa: CASSGGGTYEQYF
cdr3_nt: TGTGCCAGCAGCGGAGGCGGAACCTACGAGCAGTACTTC

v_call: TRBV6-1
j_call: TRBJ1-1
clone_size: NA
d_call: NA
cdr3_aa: CASSARRGNLNTEAFF
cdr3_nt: TGTGCCAGCAGTGCCCGAAGGGGTAACCTGAACACTGAAGCTTTCTTT

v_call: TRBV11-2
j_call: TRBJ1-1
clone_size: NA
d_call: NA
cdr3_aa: CASTPWGENTEAFF
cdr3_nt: TGTGCCAGCACCCCATGGGGGGAGAACACTGAAGCTTTCTTT

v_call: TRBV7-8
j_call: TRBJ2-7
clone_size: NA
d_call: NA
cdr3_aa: CASSPSGNALYEQYF
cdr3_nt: TGTGCCAGCAGCCCCTCGGGAAACGCCCTCTACGAGCAGTACTTC

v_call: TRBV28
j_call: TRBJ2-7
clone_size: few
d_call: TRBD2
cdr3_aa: CASSVQGASGSAAYEQYF
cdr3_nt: TGTGCCAGCAGCGTCCAGGGGGCTAGCGGGAGTGCAGCCTACGAGCAGTACTTC

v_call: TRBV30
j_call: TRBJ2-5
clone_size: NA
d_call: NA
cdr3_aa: CAWSPGQGVTKYF
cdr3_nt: TGTGCCTGGAGTCCGGGACAAGGGGTCACTAAGTACTTC

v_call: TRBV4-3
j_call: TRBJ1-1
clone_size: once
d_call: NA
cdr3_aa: CPSSQDPYGGGLGDTEAFF
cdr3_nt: TGCCCCAGCAGCCAAGACCCATACGGGGGGGGGCTAGGGGACACTGAAGCTTTCTTT

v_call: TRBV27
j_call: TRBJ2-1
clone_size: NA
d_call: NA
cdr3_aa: CASSLVWGVDEQFF
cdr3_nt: TGTGCCAGCAGCCTAGTTTGGGGGGTCGACGAGCAGTTCTTC

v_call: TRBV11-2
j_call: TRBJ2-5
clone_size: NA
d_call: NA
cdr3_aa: CASKKRGLPQETQYF
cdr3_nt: TGTGCCAGCAAAAAACGAGGGTTACCCCAAGAGACCCAGTACTTC

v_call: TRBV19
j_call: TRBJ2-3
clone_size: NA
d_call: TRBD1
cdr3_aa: CASSNQGVDTQYF
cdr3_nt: TGTGCCAGTAGTAACCAGGGGGTAGATACGCAGTATTTT

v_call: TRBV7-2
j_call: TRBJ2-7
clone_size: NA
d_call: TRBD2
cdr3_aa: CASNPAGGGYEQYF
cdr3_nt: TGTGCCAGCAACCCCGCGGGGGGCGGGTACGAGCAGTACTTC

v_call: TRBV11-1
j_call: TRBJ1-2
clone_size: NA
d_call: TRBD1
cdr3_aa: CASSRPGQGNYGYTF
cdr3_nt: TGTGCCAGCAGCCGCCCGGGACAGGGGAACTATGGCTACACCTTC

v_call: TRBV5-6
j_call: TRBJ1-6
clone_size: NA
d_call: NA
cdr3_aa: CASSLRVSPLHF
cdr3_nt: TGTGCCAGCAGCTTGCGGGTTTCACCCCTCCACTTT

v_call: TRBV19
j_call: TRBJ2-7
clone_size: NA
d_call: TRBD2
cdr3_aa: CASTPSGGSYEQYF
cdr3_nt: TGTGCCAGTACCCCATCGGGCGGGAGTTACGAGCAGTACTTC

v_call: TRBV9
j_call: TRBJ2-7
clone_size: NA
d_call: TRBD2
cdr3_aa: CASSVGGISGVSSYEQYF
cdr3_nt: TGTGCCAGCAGCGTAGGGGGCATTAGCGGGGTTAGCTCCTACGAGCAGTACTTC

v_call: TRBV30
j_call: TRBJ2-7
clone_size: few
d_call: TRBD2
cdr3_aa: CAWSPLEAGGGYEQYF
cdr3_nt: TGTGCCTGGAGTCCCCTGGAGGCGGGGGGCGGTTACGAGCAGTACTTC

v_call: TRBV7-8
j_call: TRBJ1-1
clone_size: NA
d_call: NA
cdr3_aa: CASSLVISPNTEAFF
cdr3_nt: TGTGCCAGCAGCTTAGTGATAAGCCCGAACACTGAAGCTTTCTTT